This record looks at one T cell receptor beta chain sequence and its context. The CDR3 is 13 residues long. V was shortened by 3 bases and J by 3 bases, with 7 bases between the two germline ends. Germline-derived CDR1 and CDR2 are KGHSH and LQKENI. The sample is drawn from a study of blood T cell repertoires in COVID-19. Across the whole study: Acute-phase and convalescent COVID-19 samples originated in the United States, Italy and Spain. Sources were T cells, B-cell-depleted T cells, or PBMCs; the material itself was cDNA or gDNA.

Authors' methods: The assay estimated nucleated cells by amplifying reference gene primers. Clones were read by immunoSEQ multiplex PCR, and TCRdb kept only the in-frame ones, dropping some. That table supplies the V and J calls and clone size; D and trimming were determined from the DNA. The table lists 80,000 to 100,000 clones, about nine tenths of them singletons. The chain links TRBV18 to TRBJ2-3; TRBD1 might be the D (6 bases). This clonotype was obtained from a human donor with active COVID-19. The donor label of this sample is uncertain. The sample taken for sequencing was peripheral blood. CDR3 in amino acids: CASSPGQTDTQYF. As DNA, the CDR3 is TGTGCCAGCTCACCTGGACAGACAGATACGCAGTATTTT. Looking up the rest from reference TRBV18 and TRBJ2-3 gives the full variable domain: NAGVMQNPRHLVRRRGQEARLRCSPMKGHSHVYWYRQLPEEGLKFMVYLQKENIIDESGMPKERFSAEFPKEGPSILRIQQVVRGDSAAYFCASSPGQTDTQYFGPGTRLTVL.